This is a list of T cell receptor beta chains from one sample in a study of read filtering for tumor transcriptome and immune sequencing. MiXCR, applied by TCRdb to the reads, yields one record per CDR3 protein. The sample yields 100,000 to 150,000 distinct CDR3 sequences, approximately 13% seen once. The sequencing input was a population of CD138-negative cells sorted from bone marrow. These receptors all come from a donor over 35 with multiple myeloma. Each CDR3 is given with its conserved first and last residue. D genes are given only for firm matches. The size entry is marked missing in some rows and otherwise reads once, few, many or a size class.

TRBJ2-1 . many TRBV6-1 CASKWDLSSYNEQFF TGTGCCAGCAAATGGGACTTGAGCTCCTACAATGAGCAGTTCTTC
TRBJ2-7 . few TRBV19 CASTLRFGRSYEQYF TGTGCCAGTACCCTCAGATTTGGGCGATCCTACGAGCAGTACTTC
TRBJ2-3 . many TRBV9 CASSSRPQGSTDTQYF TGTGCCAGCAGCTCCCGACCCCAGGGGTCCACAGATACGCAGTATTTT
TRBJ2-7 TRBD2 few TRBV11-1 CASSLVTSGNTYEQYF TGTGCCAGCAGCTTAGTGACTAGCGGGAATACCTACGAGCAGTACTTC
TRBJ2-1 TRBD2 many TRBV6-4 CASSEGGTSYNEQFF TGTGCCAGCAGTGAGGGGGGGACCTCCTACAATGAGCAGTTCTTC
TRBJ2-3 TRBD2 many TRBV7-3 CASSPSILAGADTQYF TGTGCCAGCAGCCCTTCAATTTTAGCGGGGGCAGATACGCAGTATTTT
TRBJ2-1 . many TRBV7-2 CASRKGSEQFF TGTGCCAGCAGAAAGGGGAGTGAGCAGTTCTTC
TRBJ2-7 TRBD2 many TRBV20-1 CSARPLAGVRYEQYF TGCAGTGCTAGGCCCCTAGCGGGAGTAAGGTACGAGCAGTACTTC
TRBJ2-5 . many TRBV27 CASSSFPDRQETQYF TGTGCCAGCAGTTCATTTCCGGACAGACAAGAGACCCAGTACTTC
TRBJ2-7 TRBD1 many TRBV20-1 CSARGTGGEQYF TGCAGTGCTAGGGGCACAGGGGGCGAGCAGTACTTC
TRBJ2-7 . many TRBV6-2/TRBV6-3 CASSYSRLGSYEQYF TGTGCCAGCAGTTACTCCCGACTAGGGAGCTACGAGCAGTACTTC
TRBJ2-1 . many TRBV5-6 CASSNRGKDEQFF TGTGCCAGCAGCAACAGAGGTAAAGATGAGCAGTTCTTC
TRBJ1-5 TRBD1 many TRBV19 CASSNRQGALGQPQHF TGTGCCAGTAGTAACCGACAGGGGGCGCTGGGTCAGCCCCAGCATTTT
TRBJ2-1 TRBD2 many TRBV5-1 CASSLREGPPEQFF TGCGCCAGCAGCTTGCGGGAGGGCCCCCCTGAGCAGTTCTTC
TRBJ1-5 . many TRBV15 CATSRAYSNQPQHF TGTGCCACCAGCAGAGCATATAGCAATCAGCCCCAGCATTTT
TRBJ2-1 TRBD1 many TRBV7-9 CASSLPGQGWNEQFF TGTGCCAGCAGCTTACCGGGACAGGGATGGAATGAGCAGTTCTTC
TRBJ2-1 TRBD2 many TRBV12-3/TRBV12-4 CASSFTGSGRAYNEQFF TGTGCCAGCAGTTTTACGGGAAGCGGGAGGGCTTACAATGAGCAGTTCTTC
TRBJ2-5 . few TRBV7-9 CASSLEALQETLYF TGTGCCAGCAGCTTAGAAGCATTGCAAGAGACCCTGTACTTC
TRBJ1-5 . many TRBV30 CAWSVSAQPQHF TGTGCCTGGAGTGTATCAGCTCAGCCCCAGCATTTT
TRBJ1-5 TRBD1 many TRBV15 CATSRVQGGQPQHF TGTGCCACCAGCAGAGTGCAGGGGGGTCAGCCCCAGCATTTT
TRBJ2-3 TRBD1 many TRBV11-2 CASSPDRVTDTQYF TGTGCCAGCAGCCCCGACAGGGTCACAGATACGCAGTATTTT
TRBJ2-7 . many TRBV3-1 CASSQDLKGEQYF TGTGCCAGCAGCCAAGATCTTAAGGGCGAGCAGTACTTC
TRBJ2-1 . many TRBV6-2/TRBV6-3 CASSYYDTGSPRNEQFF TGTGCCAGCAGTTATTACGATACCGGGTCCCCACGAAATGAGCAGTTCTTC
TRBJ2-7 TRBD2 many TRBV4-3 CASSQDVAGGPAYEQYF TGCGCCAGCAGCCAAGATGTGGCGGGAGGCCCCGCTTACGAGCAGTACTTC
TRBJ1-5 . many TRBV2 CASNTGTTNQPQHF TGTGCCAGCAATACCGGGACGACGAATCAGCCCCAGCATTTT
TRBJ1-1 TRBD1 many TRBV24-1 CATRSGTVNTEAFF TGTGCCACCAGATCTGGGACAGTGAACACTGAAGCTTTCTTT
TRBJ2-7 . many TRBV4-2 CASSQAKAIQYEQYF TGTGCCAGCAGCCAAGCTAAGGCTATCCAGTACGAGCAGTACTTC
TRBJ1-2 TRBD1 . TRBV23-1 CASRTGTANYGYTF TGCGCCAGCAGGACTGGGACAGCTAACTATGGCTACACCTTC
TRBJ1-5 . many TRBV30 CAWSATSLNQPQHF TGTGCCTGGAGTGCTACCAGCCTCAATCAGCCCCAGCATTTT
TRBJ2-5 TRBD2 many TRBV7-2 CASSLRGKAGQETQYF TGTGCCAGCAGCTTGAGGGGCAAAGCGGGGCAAGAGACCCAGTACTTC
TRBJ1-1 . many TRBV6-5 CASSYDGVNTEAFF TGTGCCAGCAGTTACGACGGTGTGAACACTGAAGCTTTCTTT
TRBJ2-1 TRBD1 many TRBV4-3 CASSPSAILARGRNNEQFF TGCGCCAGCAGCCCGTCCGCAATTCTGGCCAGGGGGCGAAATAATGAGCAGTTCTTC